One and the same sample provided the 30 T cell receptor beta chains below, sequenced in a study of cytomegalovirus exposure and HLA in healthy donors. Researchers ran the PCR with 60 Vbeta and 13 Jbeta primers. TCRdb's copy holds only in-frame clones and misses some; the assay was immunoSEQ multiplex PCR. In the table there are roughly 200,000 clones, approximately 80% of which are singletons. The specimen sequenced was PBMCs. The receptors stem from a woman in her twenties or thirties in good health and CMV-seropositive.

This clone was observed a few times. V gene TRBV29-1 combines with J gene TRBJ1-1; D is ambiguous. The germline V gene has CDR1 SQVTM and CDR2 ANQGSEA. Trimming cost V 5 bases and J 6 bases, with 7 bases left between them. The CDR3 loop spans 10 amino acids. For the CDR3, the DNA is TGCAGCGTTTCCCTAGCTGAAGCTTTCTTT. Its translation: CSVSLAEAFF.

This chain links TRBV28 with TRBJ2-2; 8 positions agree with TRBD1. J was trimmed by 4 bases and V by 3 bases; bases with no gene match: 7. CDR3 length equals 16 residues. Per the germline V gene, CDR1 is MDHEN and CDR2 is SYDVKM. As DNA, the CDR3 is TGTGCCAGCAGTTTTCTGGGACAGGACCTCACCGGGGAGCTGTTTTTT. Its translation: CASSFLGQDLTGELFF.

This clone appeared a few times. The J gene is TRBJ2-3, the V gene TRBV4-3; 12 nucleotides line up with TRBD2. CDR1 LGHNA and CDR2 YSLEER come from the germline V gene. After removal of 5 bases from V and 5 bases from J, the junction contained 8 bases not matched to a gene. The CDR3 spans 16 residues. CDR3 bases: TGCGCCAGCAGCACCCGACTAGCGGGAGATGAAGATACGCAGTATTTT. Its translation is CASSTRLAGDEDTQYF.

The gene calls are TRBV6-6 and TRBJ1-4, with 7 bases identical to TRBD1. V was pared by 7 bases and J by 10 bases, with 9 bases of the junction left unmatched. This CDR3 spans 13 amino acids. CDR1 is MNHNY, CDR2 SVGAGI, per germline (reference sequence). The CDR3 DNA sequence: TGTGCCAGCACCCCATCGAGACAGGGAAAACTGTTTTTT. Its translation is CASTPSRQGKLFF.

The rearrangement joins TRBV5-6 to TRBJ2-5, with a possible D match to TRBD1 (7 bases). There are 16 residues in the CDR3. Per the germline V gene, CDR1 is SGHDT and CDR2 is YYEEEE. The V end lost 2 bases, the J end lost 3 bases, and 17 bases lay between the germline ends. CDR3 bases: TGTGCCAGCAGCTTAGGTGGAGGGGGCGTGAAAGAGACCCAGTACTTC. Translating gives CASSLGGGGVKETQYF.

The V and J genes are TRBV28 and TRBJ1-2; tentative D call: TRBD1 (5 bases). V lost 9 bases to trimming and J lost 2 bases, with 13 bases between them. The CDR3 contains 13 residues. Germline V lookup: CDR1 MDHEN, CDR2 SYDVKM. As DNA, the CDR3 is TGTGCCAGTTCGTCAGGGAAAAACTATGGCTACACCTTC. Its protein is CASSSGKNYGYTF.

The gene calls are TRBV11-3 and TRBJ2-1; the D gene is possibly TRBD2 (5 bases). The V gene lost 5 bases and the J gene lost 8 bases, with 10 bases spanning the gap. The length of the CDR3 is 12 residues. Looked up from germline, CDR1 is SGHNT and CDR2 is YENEEA. In nucleotides, the CDR3 is TGTGCCAGCAGCCGAGAGGGAGATGAGCAGTTCTTC. Encoded protein: CASSREGDEQFF.

V gene TRBV19 combines with J gene TRBJ2-7; no clear D gene. Per the germline V gene, CDR1 is LNHDA and CDR2 is SQIVND (reference sequence). Trimming left V 5 bases short and J 7 bases short, with 15 bases between. The CDR3 runs 13 residues. The CDR3 sequence is CASSSHSLDEQYF. The CDR3 nucleotides read TGTGCCAGTAGTTCCCACAGTCTTGATGAGCAGTACTTC.

Comments on this clone: This specimen includes other DNA sequences encoding the same CDR3. J is TRBJ1-1 and V is TRBV27; D ambiguous. The germline V and J ends were trimmed by 3 bases and 2 bases, with 10 bases remaining between them. Germline V gene lookup returns CDR1 MNHEY and CDR2 SMNVEV (reference sequence). The CDR3 contains 14 residues. This CDR3 is CASSFGGRNTEAFF. CDR3 nucleotide sequence: TGTGCCAGCAGTTTTGGAGGGCGCAACACTGAAGCTTTCTTT.

The chain employs TRBV27 and TRBJ1-5, with D possibly being TRBD1 (6 bases). Germline lookup yields CDR1 MNHEY and CDR2 SMNVEV (reference sequence). Deletions cut 5 bases from V and 6 bases from J, with 11 bases between. This CDR3 is 13 amino acids long. As DNA, the CDR3 is TGTGCCAGCAGTCGCAGGGGTGGTCAGCCCCAGCATTTT. It specifies CASSRRGGQPQHF.

The chain uses TRBV18 and TRBJ1-3; possible D gene TRBD1, 6 bases. The V and J ends lost 5 bases and 0 bases respectively, with 11 bases between them. Germline loops: CDR1 KGHSH, CDR2 LQKENI. The CDR3 has 15 residues. DNA for the CDR3: TGTGCCAGCTCAATCCGGGACATCTCTGGAAACACCATATATTTT. Amino acid sequence: CASSIRDISGNTIYF.

J is TRBJ2-7 and V is TRBV10-3, with TRBD1 identical over 7 bases. V gave up 7 bases and J gave up 5 bases; unmatched junction bases: 14. Germline V CDR1 and CDR2: ENHRY, SYGVKD. The CDR3 covers 15 residues. Here the CDR3 reads CAIIQDRDGSHEQYF. DNA for the CDR3: TGTGCCATCATTCAAGACAGGGATGGCAGCCACGAGCAGTACTTC.

The V and J genes are TRBV29-1 and TRBJ2-7; TRBD1 aligns across 7 bases. CDR3 length: 15 amino acids. V gave up 5 bases and J gave up 1 base; unmatched junction bases: 11. Per germline, CDR1 SQVTM and CDR2 ANQGSEA. As DNA, the CDR3 is TGCAGCGTTCGGGGAGAGTCAGGGGGATCCTACGAGCAGTACTTC. Protein sequence: CSVRGESGGSYEQYF.

The chain couples TRBV11-2 to TRBJ2-7; TRBD1 might be the D (5 bases). Trimming cost V 1 base and J 4 bases, with 11 bases left between them. The CDR3 extends over 14 amino acids. Germline CDR1 reads SGHAT; CDR2 reads FQNNGV. This CDR3 is CASSLVRVPYEQYF. Here the CDR3 DNA reads TGTGCCAGCAGCTTAGTCAGGGTCCCGTACGAGCAGTACTTC.

The rearrangement uses TRBV28 and TRBJ1-6; D gene ambiguous. The CDR3 sequence is 15 residues long. V shed 2 bases and J shed 2 bases, with 7 bases lying between them. From germline, CDR1 is MDHEN and CDR2 SYDVKM. In nucleotides, the CDR3 is TGTGCCAGCAGTTTAGGGGAGACCTATAATTCACCCCTCCACTTT. Its translation is CASSLGETYNSPLHF. Full variable domain (outside the CDR3, taken from reference TRBV28 and TRBJ1-6): DVKVTQSSRYLVKRTGEKVFLECVQDMDHENMFWYRQDPGLGLRLIYFSYDVKMKEKGDIPEGYSVSREKKERFSLILESASTNQTSMYLCASSLGETYNSPLHFGNGTRLTVT.

The chain joins TRBV27 to TRBJ2-1, with 10 bases matching TRBD2. The V segment lost 6 bases and the J segment 1 base; nucleotides outside the gene matches: 12. CDR1 and CDR2 (germline): MNHEY, SMNVEV (reference sequence). The CDR3 loop spans 18 amino acids. The CDR3 loop reads CASRRLAGPQGSYNEQFF. CDR3 nucleotide sequence: TGTGCCAGCAGAAGACTAGCGGGCCCTCAGGGGTCCTACAATGAGCAGTTCTTC.

The chain employs TRBV9 and TRBJ2-3, with 8 bases fitting TRBD1. The V gene end was trimmed by 4 bases and the J gene end by 4 bases; junction bases not matched to a gene: 5. The CDR3 length is 14 residues. The germline gives CDR1 SGDLS, CDR2 YYNGEE. The CDR3 protein is CASSIGQGPDTQYF. The CDR3 DNA sequence: TGTGCCAGCAGCATTGGACAGGGCCCAGATACGCAGTATTTT. The full variable domain, rest sourced from reference TRBV9 and TRBJ2-3, is DSGVTQTPKHLITATGQRVTLRCSPRSGDLSVYWYQQSLDQGLQFLIQYYNGEERAKGNILERFSAQQFPDLHSELNLSSLELGDSALYFCASSIGQGPDTQYFGPGTRLTVL.

This clone appeared once. This chain connects TRBV25-1 to TRBJ2-7; 8 bases map to TRBD1. This CDR3 has 17 amino acids. Germline lookup yields CDR1 MGHDK and CDR2 SYGVNS. V lost 2 bases and J lost 0; bases outside the gene matches: 9. CDR3 protein: CASSEGLRTGPSYEQYF. The CDR3, as DNA: TGTGCCAGCAGTGAAGGCCTCCGGACAGGGCCCTCCTACGAGCAGTACTTC.

This chain joins TRBV28 and TRBJ1-5, with D maybe TRBD1 (6 bases). The CDR3 sequence is 17 residues long. The V gene lost 6 bases and the J gene lost 0 bases, with 18 bases spanning the gap. Germline lookup yields CDR1 MDHEN and CDR2 SYDVKM. CDR3 sequence reads: CASSDTGSPYSNQPQHF. Written as DNA, the CDR3 is TGTGCCAGCAGCGACACAGGGTCCCCATATAGCAATCAGCCCCAGCATTTT.

The table lists this clone with a few counts. CDR3 bases: TGTGCCAGTAGTATGACACAGGGCCTTAACTATGGCTACACCTTC. It encodes CASSMTQGLNYGYTF. The J gene is TRBJ1-2, the V gene TRBV19, with D maybe TRBD1 (6 bases). Trimming cost V 3 bases and J 1 base, with 12 bases left between them. CDR1 LNHDA and CDR2 SQIVND come from the germline V gene (reference sequence). The CDR3 sequence is 15 residues long.

The chain combines TRBV28 with TRBJ2-3; TRBD2 aligns across 8 bases. The J segment lost 2 bases and the V segment lost 6 bases, leaving 10 bases of the junction unmatched. There are 16 residues in the CDR3. Per the germline V gene, CDR1 is MDHEN and CDR2 is SYDVKM. CDR3 loop: CASRPQAGEDTDTQYF. In DNA form, the CDR3 reads TGTGCCAGCAGGCCACAAGCGGGAGAAGACACAGATACGCAGTATTTT.

J is TRBJ2-1 and V is TRBV6-5, with 11 positions matching TRBD1. Germline V gene data show CDR1 as MNHEY and CDR2 as SVGAGI. J lost 8 bases, V lost 6 bases, and 9 bases had no gene match. CDR3 length equals 15 residues. The CDR3 DNA sequence: TGTGCCAGCAGCAGGGACAGGGGGGTCTCCGATGAGCAGTTCTTC. Translation: CASSRDRGVSDEQFF.

Comments on this clone: At one end the junction does not follow the germline gene, possibly because of a read error. The gene calls are TRBV7-7 and TRBJ2-7; the D gene is possibly TRBD2 (6 bases). The CDR3 consists of 15 residues. Germline V lookup: CDR1 SSHAT, CDR2 FNYEAQ (reference sequence). This CDR3 reads CASSSGTGGHYEQYF. Written as DNA, the CDR3 is TGTGCTAGCAGCTCTGGGACCGGAGGGCACTACGAGCAGTACTTC.

The chain employs TRBV7-6 and TRBJ1-1; TRBD1 matches at 7 bases. Germline V CDR1 and CDR2: SGHVS, FNYEAQ. The CDR3 runs to 16 residues. The V segment lost 0 bases and the J segment 0 bases; nucleotides outside the gene matches: 4. DNA of the CDR3: TGTGCCAGCAGCTTAGCGATAGGGGGCATGAACACTGAAGCTTTCTTT. It yields the protein CASSLAIGGMNTEAFF.

This clone was counted a single time. The V call is TRBV9, the J call TRBJ2-7, with TRBD2 identical over 8 bases. V was clipped by 0 bases and J by 3 bases; unmatched bases: 5. The CDR3 runs to 15 residues. Germline CDR1 and CDR2: SGDLS and YYNGEE. The CDR3 DNA reads as TGTGCCAGCAGCGTAGACAGCGGGAGTAGCTACGAGCAGTACTTC. It yields the protein CASSVDSGSSYEQYF.

V gene TRBV29-1 combines with J gene TRBJ2-5; TRBD1 is a possible D gene (6 bases). Trimming shortened V by 6 bases and J by 1 base, and 18 bases separated the two germline ends. This CDR3 comprises 15 residues. The germline V gene has CDR1 SQVTM and CDR2 ANQGSEA. The chain's CDR3 is CSVELLPDSQETQYF. The CDR3 region has the DNA TGCAGCGTAGAATTGCTCCCGGACAGCCAAGAGACCCAGTACTTC.

The V and J genes are TRBV15 and TRBJ2-1, with 7 bases identical to TRBD1. The length of the CDR3 is 15 residues. J was trimmed by 9 bases and V by 2 bases; bases with no gene match: 10. Germline CDR1 LNHNV, CDR2 YYDKDF (reference sequence). The CDR3 nucleotides read TGTGCCACCAGCAGACAGGCTAGTGCAGGGGGTGAGCAGTTCTTC. Residues: CATSRQASAGGEQFF.

The J gene is TRBJ2-5, the V gene TRBV29-1; no definite D call. This CDR3 has 11 amino acids. Per germline, CDR1 SQVTM and CDR2 ANQGSEA. V was pared by 4 bases and J by 7 bases, with 10 bases between. CDR3 region: CSVVITGTQYF. CDR3 in DNA: TGCAGCGTTGTGATCACGGGGACCCAGTACTTC.

The chain combines TRBV28 with TRBJ2-1; D is unresolved. This CDR3 is 16 amino acids long. Germline V gene sequence: CDR1 MDHEN, CDR2 SYDVKM. Deletions cut 6 bases from V and 0 bases from J, with 15 bases between. The CDR3 spells CASSRSSDGSYNEQFF. CDR3 coding DNA: TGTGCCAGCAGCCGAAGCAGCGACGGCTCCTACAATGAGCAGTTCTTC.

This clone was counted a single time. The chain carries TRBV30 and TRBJ2-1; 9 nucleotides match TRBD1. CDR1 and CDR2 (germline): GTSNPN, SVGIG (reference sequence). The trim removed 3 bases at V and 5 bases at J, leaving 5 bases unmatched. This CDR3 has 14 residues. CDR3 residues: CAWSAGTGNNEQFF. DNA for the CDR3: TGTGCCTGGAGCGCCGGGACAGGGAACAATGAGCAGTTCTTC.